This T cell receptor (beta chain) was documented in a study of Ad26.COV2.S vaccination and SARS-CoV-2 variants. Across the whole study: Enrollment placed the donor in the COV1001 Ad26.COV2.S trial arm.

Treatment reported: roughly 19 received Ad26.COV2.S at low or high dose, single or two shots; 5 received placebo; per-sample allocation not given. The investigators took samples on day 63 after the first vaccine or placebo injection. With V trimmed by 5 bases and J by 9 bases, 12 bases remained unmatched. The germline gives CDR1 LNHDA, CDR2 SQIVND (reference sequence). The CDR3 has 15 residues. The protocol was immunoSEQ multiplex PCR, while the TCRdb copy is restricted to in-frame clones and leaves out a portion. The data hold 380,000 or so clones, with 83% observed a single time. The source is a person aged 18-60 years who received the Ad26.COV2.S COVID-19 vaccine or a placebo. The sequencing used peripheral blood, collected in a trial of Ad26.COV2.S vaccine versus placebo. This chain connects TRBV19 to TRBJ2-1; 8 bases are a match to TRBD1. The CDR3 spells CASSRTGTSRGEQFF. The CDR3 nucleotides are TGTGCCAGTAGTCGGACAGGGACCTCCCGCGGTGAGCAGTTCTTC.